This TCR beta chain emerged from a study of beta chain features in type 1 diabetes. Study-wide results and caveats: For patients and controls alike, PCR might favor shorter templates to the same degree. Among patients with Type 1 diabetes, TCRB CDR3s were moderately but significantly shorter in every one of the four CD4+ subsets. The naive, central memory and Treg TCRB repertoires of patients appeared to be more similar to one another than those of healthy donors.

This CDR3 is built from 12 residues. Germline-derived CDR1 and CDR2 are SGHTA and FQGNSA. V shed 4 bases and J shed 8 bases, with 8 bases lying between them. This clone appeared a few times. The antigen is not known. Distinct nucleotide sequences in the sample also encode this CDR3. Sequencing targeted expressed TCRB transcripts, as all isolated RNA had been reverse transcribed. This table comes from immunoSEQ multiplex PCR, and its TCRdb copy is limited to in-frame clones, with some not included. The sample records 100,000 to 150,000 clones, roughly 17% being singletons. Every donor had blood drawn once into heparin, roughly 100 mL on average. Via CD45RO/CCR7/CD25/CD127/CD95/CD27, cells of the CD4+ naive, central memory, regulatory and stem cell-like memory subsets were sorted.

This rearrangement joins TRBV7-2 to TRBJ1-4; D perhaps matches TRBD1 (5 bases). Sequences were obtained from central memory CD4+ T cells from blood. The receptor comes from a man aged 18 to 29 with type 1 diabetes. In DNA form, the CDR3 reads TGTGCCAGCAGCTCCCAGGGAGAAAAACTGTTTTTT. As protein: CASSSQGEKLFF. Full variable domain (remainder filled in from reference TRBV7-2 and TRBJ1-4): GAGVSQSPSNKVTEKGKDVELRCDPISGHTALYWYRQSLGQGLEFLIYFQGNSAPDKSGLPSDRFSAERTGGSVSTLTIQRTQQEDSAVYLCASSSQGEKLFFGSGTQLSVL.